This T cell receptor beta chain was profiled in a study of immune evolution from preneoplasia to lung adenocarcinoma. Clones were sequenced by immunoSEQ multiplex PCR, and TCRdb holds only the in-frame ones, with some missing. The repertoire holds over 11,000 clones, with approximately 80% as singletons. The V end was cut by 4 bases, the J end by 7 bases, with 17 bases between. The CDR3 is 13 amino acids. Per germline, CDR1 GTSNPN and CDR2 SVGIG (reference sequence). Overall study results and limits: Compared with EGFR-mutant or double wild-type lesions, KRAS-mutant nodules were more clonal.

As to this clone: Its antigen is not known.

Premalignant or tumor cells were enriched by macro-dissection after pathologic assessment. V usage is TRBV30 and J usage is TRBJ2-7; tentatively, D is TRBD1 (5 bases). The clonotype originates from a person aged 65 to 85 with lung adenocarcinoma. Sequenced sample: FFPE minimally invasive lung adenocarcinoma tissue. The CDR3 nucleotides are TGTGCCTGGACAGGGCCCCCGACAATGGAGCAGTACTTC. Translating gives CAWTGPPTMEQYF.